In this sample, the clone carrying this T cell receptor beta chain turned up a few times. The repertoire was sequenced with immunoSEQ multiplex PCR; TCRdb's copy has only in-frame clones and lacks some. The profile covers roughly 30,000 clones, with about 92% appearing a single time and around 0.45% taken by the ten largest. The source of the sample is a study of T cell changes during pregnancy in multiple sclerosis. This CDR3 is 14 amino acids long. Trimming stripped 2 bases from V and 3 bases from J, with 10 bases between. Looked up from germline, CDR1 is LNHDA and CDR2 is SQIVND (reference sequence).

This clonotype was obtained from a female donor with multiple sclerosis, enrolled in a pregnancy study. Material: CD4+ T cells from peripheral blood mononuclear cells, obtained in the second trimester of pregnancy. The rearrangement links TRBV19 to TRBJ1-2; weak D call: TRBD1 (5 bases). CDR3 nucleotide sequence: TGTGCCAGTAGTATACTCCGGGGGGACTATGGCTACACCTTC. Amino acids: CASSILRGDYGYTF.